These 9 T cell receptor beta chains originate from one sample sequenced in a study of blood T cell repertoires in COVID-19. Clones were sequenced by immunoSEQ multiplex PCR, and TCRdb holds only the in-frame ones, with some missing. The table includes some 200,000 clones, around 87% detected once. Material: peripheral blood. Receptors were obtained from an elderly woman in a cohort sampled during active or convalescent COVID-19.

A single count supports this clone. The V call is TRBV6-5, the J call TRBJ1-5; D might be TRBD1 (5 bases). Germline V gives CDR1 MNHEY, CDR2 SVGAGI. V lost 5 bases and J 3 bases, leaving 14 bases between the germline ends. This CDR3 has 15 residues. The chain's CDR3 is CASSMYPDNNQPQHF. DNA for the CDR3: TGTGCCAGCAGTATGTATCCGGACAACAATCAGCCCCAGCATTTT.

The V gene is TRBV2, the J gene TRBJ1-4; tentative D call: TRBD1 (6 bases). Trimming removed 4 bases at V and 6 bases at J, with 15 bases between. Germline assignment: CDR1 SNHLY and CDR2 FYNNEI. This CDR3 comprises 15 residues. As DNA, the CDR3 is TGTGCCAGCAGTGCCCGGACAGCCGCTGATGAAAAACTGTTTTTT. Translated, it gives CASSARTAADEKLFF.

The chain employs TRBV5-1 and TRBJ2-4; 8 bases match TRBD1. CDR3 length: 14 residues. J gave up 6 bases and V 4 bases, and 6 bases lay outside the gene matches. Per the germline V gene, CDR1 is SGHRS and CDR2 is YFSETQ. The CDR3 spells CASSEGQDPNIQYF. CDR3 DNA: TGCGCCAGCAGCGAGGGACAGGACCCAAACATTCAGTACTTC.

The rearrangement links TRBV21-1 to TRBJ1-3; the table's D gene call, TRBD1, was not cross checked with the DNA. TRBV21-1 is a listed pseudogene. The CDR3 runs 16 residues. CDR3 coding DNA: TGTGCCAGCAGCAAGGGGCCTAACCCCTCTGGAAACACCATATATTTT. Protein sequence: CASSKGPNPSGNTIYF.

The V and J genes are TRBV6-2 or TRBV6-3 and TRBJ1-2, with unresolved D. Trimming removed 2 bases from V and 4 bases from J, with 14 bases in between. The CDR3 has 15 amino acids. CDR1 is MNHEY and CDR2 is SVGEGT in the germline V gene. The DNA for the CDR3 is TGTGCCAGCAGTTACCTCCGGCACGGAGGCTATGGCTACACCTTC. Translating it yields CASSYLRHGGYGYTF.

The chain uses TRBV3-1 (or the pseudogene TRBV3-2) and TRBJ1-4; D gene unclear. The germline gives CDR1 LGHDT, CDR2 YNNKEL (reference sequence). V shed 4 bases and J shed 0 bases, with 12 bases lying between them. This CDR3 region has 16 residues. CDR3 nucleotide sequence: TGTGCCAGCAGCCGGCCCCCCGGGGCAACTAATGAAAAACTGTTTTTT. It codes for CASSRPPGATNEKLFF.

This chain links TRBV29-1 with TRBJ1-1; perhaps TRBD1 as D (6 bases). The CDR3 contains 14 residues. V was pared by 5 bases and J by 2 bases, with 15 bases between. The germline V gene encodes CDR1 SQVTM and CDR2 ANQGSEA. The CDR3 here is CSVHRGGGNTEAFF. The DNA for the CDR3 is TGCAGCGTTCACCGGGGAGGGGGAAACACTGAAGCTTTCTTT.

A single count supports this clone. The chain joins TRBV5-4 to TRBJ2-7; no firm D call. CDR1 is SGHNT and CDR2 is YYREEE in the germline V gene (reference sequence). Trimming stripped 0 bases from V and 2 bases from J, with 9 bases between. The CDR3 is 14 amino acids. Written as DNA, the CDR3 is TGTGCCAGCAGCTTGGACCTGGCTGCCTACGAGCAGTACTTC. Protein product: CASSLDLAAYEQYF.

This clone was picked up a small number of times. V and J are TRBV12-3 or TRBV12-4 and TRBJ1-3; 8 nucleotides agree with TRBD1. This CDR3 spans 13 amino acids. V gave up 5 bases and J gave up 5 bases; unmatched junction bases: 2. Written as DNA, the CDR3 is TGTGCCAGCAGTACAGGGGGAAGAAACACCATATATTTT. It codes for CASSTGGRNTIYF.